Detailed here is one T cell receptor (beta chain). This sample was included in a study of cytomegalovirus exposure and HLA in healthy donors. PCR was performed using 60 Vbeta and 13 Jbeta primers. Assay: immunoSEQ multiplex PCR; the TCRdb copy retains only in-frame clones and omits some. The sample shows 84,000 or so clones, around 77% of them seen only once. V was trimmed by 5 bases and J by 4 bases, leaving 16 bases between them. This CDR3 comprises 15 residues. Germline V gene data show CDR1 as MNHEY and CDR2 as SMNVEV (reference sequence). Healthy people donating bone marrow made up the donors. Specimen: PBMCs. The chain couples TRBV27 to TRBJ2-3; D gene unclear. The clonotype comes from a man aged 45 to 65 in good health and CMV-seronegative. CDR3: CASSPPGSAADTQYF. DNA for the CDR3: TGTGCCAGCAGTCCCCCAGGCTCGGCCGCAGATACGCAGTATTTT.